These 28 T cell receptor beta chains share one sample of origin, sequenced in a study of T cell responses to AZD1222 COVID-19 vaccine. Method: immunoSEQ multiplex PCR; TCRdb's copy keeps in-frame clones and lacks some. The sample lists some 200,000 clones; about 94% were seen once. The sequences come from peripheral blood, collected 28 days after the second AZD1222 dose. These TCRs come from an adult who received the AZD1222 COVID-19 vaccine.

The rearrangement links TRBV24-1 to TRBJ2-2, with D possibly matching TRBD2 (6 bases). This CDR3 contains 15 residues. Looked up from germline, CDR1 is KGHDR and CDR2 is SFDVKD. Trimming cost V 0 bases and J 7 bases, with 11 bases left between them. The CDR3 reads CATSDLGGYGGELFF. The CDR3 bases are TGTGCCACCAGTGATTTGGGAGGGTACGGCGGGGAGCTGTTTTTT.

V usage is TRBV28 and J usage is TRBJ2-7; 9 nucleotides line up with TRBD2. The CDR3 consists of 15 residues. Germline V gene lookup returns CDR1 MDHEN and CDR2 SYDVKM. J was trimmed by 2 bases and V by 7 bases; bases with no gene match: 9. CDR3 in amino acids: CASKPSLAGTYEQYF. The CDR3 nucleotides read TGTGCCAGCAAACCAAGCCTAGCGGGGACCTACGAGCAGTACTTC.

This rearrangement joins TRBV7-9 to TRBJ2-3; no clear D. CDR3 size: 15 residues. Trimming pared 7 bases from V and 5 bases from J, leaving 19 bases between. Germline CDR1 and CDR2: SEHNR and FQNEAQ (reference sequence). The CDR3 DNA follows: TGTGCCAGCACCCCCCTAGGGCCGGGCGGAGATACGCAGTATTTT. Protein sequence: CASTPLGPGGDTQYF.

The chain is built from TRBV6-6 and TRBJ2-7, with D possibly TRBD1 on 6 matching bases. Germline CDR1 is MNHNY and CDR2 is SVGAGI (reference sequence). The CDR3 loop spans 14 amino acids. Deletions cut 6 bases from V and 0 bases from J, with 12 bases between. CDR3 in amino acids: CASRGRQDSYEQYF. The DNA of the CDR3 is TGTGCCAGCAGAGGCCGACAGGACTCCTACGAGCAGTACTTC.

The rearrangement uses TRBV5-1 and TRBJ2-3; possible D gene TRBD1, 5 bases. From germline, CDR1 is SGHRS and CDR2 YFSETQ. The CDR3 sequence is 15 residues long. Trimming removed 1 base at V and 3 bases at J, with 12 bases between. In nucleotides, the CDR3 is TGCGCCAGCAGCTTGATCCAGGGTAGGACAGATACGCAGTATTTT. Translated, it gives CASSLIQGRTDTQYF.

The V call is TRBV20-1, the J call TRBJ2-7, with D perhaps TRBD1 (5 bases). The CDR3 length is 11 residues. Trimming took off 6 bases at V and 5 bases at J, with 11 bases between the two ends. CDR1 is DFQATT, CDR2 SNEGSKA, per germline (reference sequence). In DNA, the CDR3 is TGCAGTGCGGAAGGGGCCCACGAGCAGTACTTC. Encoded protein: CSAEGAHEQYF.

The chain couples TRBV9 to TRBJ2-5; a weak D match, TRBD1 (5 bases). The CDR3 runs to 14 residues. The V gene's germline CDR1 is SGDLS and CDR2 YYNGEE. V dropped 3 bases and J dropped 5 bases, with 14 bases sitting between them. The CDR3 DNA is TGTGCCAGCAGCGGCTCTCGTTACAGGGAGACCCAGTACTTC. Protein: CASSGSRYRETQYF.

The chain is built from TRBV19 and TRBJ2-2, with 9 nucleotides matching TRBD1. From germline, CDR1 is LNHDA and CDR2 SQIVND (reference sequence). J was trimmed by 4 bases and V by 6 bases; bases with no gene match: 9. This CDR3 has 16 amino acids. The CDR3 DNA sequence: TGTGCCAGTAGCCCGACAGGGGGATTATCCACCGGGGAGCTGTTTTTT. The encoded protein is CASSPTGGLSTGELFF.

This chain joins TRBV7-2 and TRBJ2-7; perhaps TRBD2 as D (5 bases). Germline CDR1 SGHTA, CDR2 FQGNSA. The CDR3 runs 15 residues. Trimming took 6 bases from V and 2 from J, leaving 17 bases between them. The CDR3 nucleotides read TGTGCCAGCAGTGATCGGACTTCGTCTACCTACGAGCAGTACTTC. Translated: CASSDRTSSTYEQYF.

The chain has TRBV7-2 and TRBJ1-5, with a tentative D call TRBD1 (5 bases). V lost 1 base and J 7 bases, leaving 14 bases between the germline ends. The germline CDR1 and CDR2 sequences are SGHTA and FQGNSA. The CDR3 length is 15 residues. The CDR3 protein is CASSLGSGVGQPQHF. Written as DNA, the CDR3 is TGTGCCAGCAGCTTAGGTTCGGGGGTAGGGCAGCCCCAGCATTTT.

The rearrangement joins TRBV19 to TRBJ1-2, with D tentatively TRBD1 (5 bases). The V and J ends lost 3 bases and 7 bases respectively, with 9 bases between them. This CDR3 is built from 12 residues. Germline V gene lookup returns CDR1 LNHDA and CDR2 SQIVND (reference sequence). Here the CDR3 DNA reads TGTGCCAGTAGTATTCCAGGGTTTGGCTACACCTTC. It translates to CASSIPGFGYTF.

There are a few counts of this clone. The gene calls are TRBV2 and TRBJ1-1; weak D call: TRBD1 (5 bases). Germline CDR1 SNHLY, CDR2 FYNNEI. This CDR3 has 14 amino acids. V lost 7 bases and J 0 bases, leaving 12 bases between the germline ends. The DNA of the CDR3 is TGTGCCAGCAAAGGTGGGGGATTGAACACTGAAGCTTTCTTT. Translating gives CASKGGGLNTEAFF.

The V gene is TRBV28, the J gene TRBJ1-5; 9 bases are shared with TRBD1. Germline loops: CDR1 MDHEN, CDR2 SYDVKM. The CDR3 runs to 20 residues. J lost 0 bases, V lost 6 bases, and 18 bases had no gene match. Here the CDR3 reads CASRPVDRGILVYSNQPQHF. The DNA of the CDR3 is TGTGCCAGCAGGCCTGTGGACAGGGGAATATTAGTATATAGCAATCAGCCCCAGCATTTT.

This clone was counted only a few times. The CDR3 protein is CASSEAQGRSYNEQFF. CDR3 coding DNA: TGCGCCAGCAGTGAGGCACAGGGCCGCTCCTACAATGAGCAGTTCTTC. V and J are TRBV10-1 and TRBJ2-1, with a possible D match to TRBD1 (6 bases). V dropped 2 bases and J dropped 0 bases, with 11 bases sitting between them. The CDR3 loop spans 16 amino acids. Germline CDR1 is WNHNN and CDR2 is SYGVQD (reference sequence).

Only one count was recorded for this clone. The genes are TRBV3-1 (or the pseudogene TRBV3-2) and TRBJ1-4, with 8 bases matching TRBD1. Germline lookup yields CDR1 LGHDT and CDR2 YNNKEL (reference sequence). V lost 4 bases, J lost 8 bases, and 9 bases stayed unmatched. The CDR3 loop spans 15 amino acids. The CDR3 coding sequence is TGTGCCAGCAGCCTCGGACAGGGCGTTACAGAAAAACTGTTTTTT. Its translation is CASSLGQGVTEKLFF.

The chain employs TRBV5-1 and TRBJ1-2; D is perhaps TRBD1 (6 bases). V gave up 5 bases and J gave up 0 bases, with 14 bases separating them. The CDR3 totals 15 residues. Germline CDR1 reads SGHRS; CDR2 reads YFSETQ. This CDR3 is CASRWEQGPNYGYTF. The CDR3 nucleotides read TGCGCCAGCAGGTGGGAGCAGGGGCCTAACTATGGCTACACCTTC. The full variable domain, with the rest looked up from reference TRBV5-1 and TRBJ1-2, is KAGVTQTPRYLIKTRGQQVTLSCSPISGHRSVSWYQQTPGQGLQFLFEYFSETQRNKGNFPGRFSGRQFSNSRSEMNVSTLELGDSALYLCASRWEQGPNYGYTFGSGTRLTVV.

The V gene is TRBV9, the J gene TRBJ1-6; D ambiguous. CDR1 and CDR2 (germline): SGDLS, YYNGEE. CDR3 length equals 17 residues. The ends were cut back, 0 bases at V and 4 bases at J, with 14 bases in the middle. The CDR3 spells CASSVAASALYNSPLHF. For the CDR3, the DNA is TGTGCCAGCAGCGTAGCGGCGTCAGCCCTATATAATTCACCCCTCCACTTT.

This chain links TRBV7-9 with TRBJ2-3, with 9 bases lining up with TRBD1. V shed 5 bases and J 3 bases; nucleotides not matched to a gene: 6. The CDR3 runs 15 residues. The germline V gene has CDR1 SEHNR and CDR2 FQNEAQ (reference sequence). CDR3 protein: CASSLQGALTDTQYF. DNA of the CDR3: TGTGCCAGCAGCCTACAGGGGGCTCTTACAGATACGCAGTATTTT.

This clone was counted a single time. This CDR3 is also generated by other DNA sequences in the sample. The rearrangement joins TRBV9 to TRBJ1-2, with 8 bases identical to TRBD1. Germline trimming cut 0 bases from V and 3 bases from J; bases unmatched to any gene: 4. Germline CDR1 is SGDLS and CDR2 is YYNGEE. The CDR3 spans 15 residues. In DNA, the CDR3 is TGTGCCAGCAGCGTAGGAGGACAGGGCGACTATGGCTACACCTTC. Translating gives CASSVGGQGDYGYTF.

The CDR3 nucleotides read TGTGCCCGGGGTAGGGGGGGGAGCAATCAGCCCCAGCATTTT. This translates into CARGRGGSNQPQHF. The rearrangement links TRBV27 to TRBJ1-5, with D possibly being TRBD1 (6 bases). CDR1 and CDR2 (germline): MNHEY, SMNVEV (reference sequence). The CDR3 is 14 residues long. V lost 11 bases to trimming and J lost 1 base, with 15 bases between them.

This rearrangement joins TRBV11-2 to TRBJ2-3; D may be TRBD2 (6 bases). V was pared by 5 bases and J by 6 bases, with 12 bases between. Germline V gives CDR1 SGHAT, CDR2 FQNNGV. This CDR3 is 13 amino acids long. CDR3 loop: CASSLGLLDTQYF. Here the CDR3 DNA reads TGTGCCAGCAGCCTGGGACTCCTGGATACGCAGTATTTT.

The CDR3 DNA is TGCGCCAGCAGCTTTGGGGACACCGAGACCCAGTACTTC. Translating it yields CASSFGDTETQYF. The V call is TRBV5-1, the J call TRBJ2-5; D might be TRBD1 (6 bases). The CDR3 has 13 amino acids. Germline values: CDR1 SGHRS, CDR2 YFSETQ. The V end lost 2 bases, the J end lost 5 bases, and 10 bases lay between the germline ends.

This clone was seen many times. The CDR3 region has the DNA TGTGCCAGCAGTGGACCCTCCGGGACTAGCGGGGTAAGCTCCTACAATGAGCAGTTCTTC. It yields the protein CASSGPSGTSGVSSYNEQFF. The chain combines TRBV2 with TRBJ2-1; 13 bases align to TRBD2. CDR3 length: 20 amino acids. The trim removed 4 bases at V and 0 bases at J, leaving 12 bases unmatched. Germline V gene data show CDR1 as SNHLY and CDR2 as FYNNEI.

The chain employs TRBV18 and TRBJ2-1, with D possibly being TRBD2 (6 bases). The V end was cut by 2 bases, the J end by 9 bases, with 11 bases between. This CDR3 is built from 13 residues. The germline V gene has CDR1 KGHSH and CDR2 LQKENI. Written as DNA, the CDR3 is TGTGCCAGCTCACCAACTCTCGGGGGTGAGCAGTTCTTC. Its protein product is CASSPTLGGEQFF.

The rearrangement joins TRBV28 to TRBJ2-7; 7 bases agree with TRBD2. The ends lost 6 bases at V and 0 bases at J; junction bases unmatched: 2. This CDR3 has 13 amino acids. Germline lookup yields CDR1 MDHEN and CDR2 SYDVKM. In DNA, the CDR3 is TGTGCCAGCAGGACTAGCCTCTCCTACGAGCAGTACTTC. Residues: CASRTSLSYEQYF.

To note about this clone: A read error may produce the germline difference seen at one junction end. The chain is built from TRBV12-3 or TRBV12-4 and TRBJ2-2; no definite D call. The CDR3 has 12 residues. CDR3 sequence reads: CASTLPPGELFF. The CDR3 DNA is TGTGCCAGCACTTTACCACCCGGGGAGCTGTTTTTT.

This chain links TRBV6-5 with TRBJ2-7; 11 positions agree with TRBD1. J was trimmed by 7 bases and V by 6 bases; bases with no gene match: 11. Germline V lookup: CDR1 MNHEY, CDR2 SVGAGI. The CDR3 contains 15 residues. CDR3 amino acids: CASSRMGQGVEEQYF. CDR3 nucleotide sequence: TGTGCCAGCAGCCGAATGGGACAGGGGGTAGAGGAGCAGTACTTC.

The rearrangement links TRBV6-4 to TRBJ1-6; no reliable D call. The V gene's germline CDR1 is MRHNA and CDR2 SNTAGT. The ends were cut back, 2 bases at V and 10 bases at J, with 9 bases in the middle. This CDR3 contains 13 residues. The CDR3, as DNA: TGTGCCAGCAGTGACGTAACCGGGTCACCCCTCCACTTT. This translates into CASSDVTGSPLHF.